This T cell receptor beta chain was obtained from a study of beta chain features in type 1 diabetes. Study results and limitations: Shortening of TCRB CDR3s, moderate but significant, appeared in all four CD4+ subsets of Type 1 diabetes patients. The analysis here could not establish whether HLA type shapes TCRB rearrangement.

By way of CD45RO/CCR7/CD25/CD127/CD95/CD27, the CD4+ regulatory, stem cell-like memory, central memory and naive cells were sorted. Germline assignment: CDR1 GTSNPN and CDR2 SVGIG (reference sequence). Trimming cost V 3 bases and J 2 bases, with 8 bases left between them. This CDR3 spans 13 amino acids. This clone was seen only a few times. Its antigen is not identified. As every portion of the isolated RNA was reverse transcribed, the sequencing read expressed TCRB transcripts. The data were produced by immunoSEQ multiplex PCR, yet TCRdb's version contains in-frame clones alone and is incomplete. The sample yields almost 350,000 clones, around 8.5% seen once.

The V and J genes are TRBV30 and TRBJ1-5, with unresolved D. Sequenced sample: central memory CD4+ T cells from blood. This clonotype was sampled from a man aged 25 to 45 with type 1 diabetes. The CDR3 loop is CAWRASGNQPQHF. The CDR3 coding sequence is TGTGCCTGGAGGGCTTCGGGCAATCAGCCCCAGCATTTT.